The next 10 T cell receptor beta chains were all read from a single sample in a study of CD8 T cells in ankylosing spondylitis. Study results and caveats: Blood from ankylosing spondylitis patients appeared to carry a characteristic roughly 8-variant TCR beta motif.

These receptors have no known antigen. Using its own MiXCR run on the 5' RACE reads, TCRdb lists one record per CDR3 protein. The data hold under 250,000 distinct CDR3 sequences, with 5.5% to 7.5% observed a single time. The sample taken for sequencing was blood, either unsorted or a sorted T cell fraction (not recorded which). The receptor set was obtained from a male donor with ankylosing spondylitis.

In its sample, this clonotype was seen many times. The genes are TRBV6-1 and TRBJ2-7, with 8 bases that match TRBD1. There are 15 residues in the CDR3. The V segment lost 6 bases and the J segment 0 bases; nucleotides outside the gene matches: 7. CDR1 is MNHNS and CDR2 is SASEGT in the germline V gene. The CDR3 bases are TGTGCCAGCAGCCCGGGACAGGTCCTCTCCTACGAGCAGTACTTC. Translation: CASSPGQVLSYEQYF.

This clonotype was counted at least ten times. The CDR3, as DNA: TGTGCCAGCAGCCAAGGAGTGGGATACAATGAGCAGTTCTTC. Amino acids: CASSQGVGYNEQFF. The chain uses TRBV4-2 and TRBJ2-1; no firm D call. Germline loops: CDR1 LGHNA, CDR2 YNFKEQ. The V and J ends lost 1 base and 4 bases respectively, with 8 bases between them. This CDR3 region has 14 residues.

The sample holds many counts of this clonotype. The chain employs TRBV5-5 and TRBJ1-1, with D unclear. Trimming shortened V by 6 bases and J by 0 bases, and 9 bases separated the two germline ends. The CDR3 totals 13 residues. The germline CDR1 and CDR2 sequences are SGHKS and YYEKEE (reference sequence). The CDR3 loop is CASTLGLNTEAFF. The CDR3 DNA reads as TGTGCCAGCACGCTGGGTTTGAACACTGAAGCTTTCTTT.

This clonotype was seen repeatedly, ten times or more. The CDR3 is CSTRTRSYEQYF. DNA of the CDR3: TGCAGCACCCGGACTCGTTCCTACGAGCAGTACTTC. The gene calls are TRBV29-1 and TRBJ2-7; the D gene is possibly TRBD2 (5 bases). This CDR3 is built from 12 residues. The V end was cut by 8 bases, the J end by 1 base, with 12 bases between. The V gene's germline CDR1 is SQVTM and CDR2 ANQGSEA.

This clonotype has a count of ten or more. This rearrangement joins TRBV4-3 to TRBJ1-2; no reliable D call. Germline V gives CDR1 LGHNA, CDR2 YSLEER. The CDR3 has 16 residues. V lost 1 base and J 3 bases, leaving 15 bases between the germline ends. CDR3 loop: CASSQGSRALDYGYTF. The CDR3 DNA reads TGCGCCAGCAGCCAAGGGTCTCGTGCACTTGACTATGGCTACACCTTC.

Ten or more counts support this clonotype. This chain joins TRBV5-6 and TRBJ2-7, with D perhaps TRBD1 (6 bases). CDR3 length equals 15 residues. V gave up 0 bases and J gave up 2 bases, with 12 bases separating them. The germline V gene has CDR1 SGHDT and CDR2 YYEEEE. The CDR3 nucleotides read TGTGCCAGCAGCTTGGAATACAGACAGGCCTACGAGCAGTACTTC. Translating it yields CASSLEYRQAYEQYF.

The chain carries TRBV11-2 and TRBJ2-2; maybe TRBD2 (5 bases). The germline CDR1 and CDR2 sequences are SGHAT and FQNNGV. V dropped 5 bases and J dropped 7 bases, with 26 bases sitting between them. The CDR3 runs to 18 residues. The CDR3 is CASSPLPARRLPVGELFF. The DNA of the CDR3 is TGTGCCAGCAGCCCACTCCCCGCCCGAAGACTACCCGTCGGGGAGCTGTTTTTT.

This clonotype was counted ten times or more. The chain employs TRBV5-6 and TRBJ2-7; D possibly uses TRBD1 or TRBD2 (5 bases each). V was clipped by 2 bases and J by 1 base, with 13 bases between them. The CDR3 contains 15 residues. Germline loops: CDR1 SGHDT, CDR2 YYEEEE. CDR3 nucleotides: TGTGCCAGCAGCTTCGGGACCTCGCCTTCCTACGAGCAGTACTTC. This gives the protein CASSFGTSPSYEQYF. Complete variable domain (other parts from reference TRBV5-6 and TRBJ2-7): DAGVTQSPTHLIKTRGQQVTLRCSPKSGHDTVSWYQQALGQGPQFIFQYYEEEERQRGNFPDRFSGHQFPNYSSELNVNALLLGDSALYLCASSFGTSPSYEQYFGPGTRLTVT.

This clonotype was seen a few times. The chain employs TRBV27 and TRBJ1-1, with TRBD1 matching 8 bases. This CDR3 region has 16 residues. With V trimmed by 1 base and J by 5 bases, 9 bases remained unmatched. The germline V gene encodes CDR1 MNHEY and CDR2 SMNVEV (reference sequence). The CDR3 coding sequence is TGTGCCAGCAGTTTATTGCAGGGGGCTCTTAGGACTGAAGCTTTCTTT. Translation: CASSLLQGALRTEAFF.

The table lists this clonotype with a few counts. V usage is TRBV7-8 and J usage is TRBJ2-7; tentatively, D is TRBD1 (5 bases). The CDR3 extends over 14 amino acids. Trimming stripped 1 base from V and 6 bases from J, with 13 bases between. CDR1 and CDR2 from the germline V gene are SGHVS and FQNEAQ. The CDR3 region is CASSLEAGWGEQYF. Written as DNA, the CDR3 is TGTGCCAGCAGCTTAGAGGCAGGGTGGGGCGAGCAGTACTTC.